This TCR beta chain derives from a study of T-cell reconstitution after alpha-beta-depleted transplantation in children. Study-wide points: The study reportedly traced alpha-beta T cells about two months after transplant to several hundred expanded graft clones.

This CDR3 contains 19 residues. Germline V lookup: CDR1 MDHEN, CDR2 SYDVKM. Trimming stripped 5 bases from V and 3 bases from J, with 28 bases between. Construction of the TCRbeta library involved unique molecular identifiers. TCRdb re-analysed the PCR reads in MiXCR, keeping a single row per CDR3 protein. Among about 590,000 distinct CDR3 sequences listed, 10% to 15% were seen once. A remark on this clonotype: Its antigen is unknown.

The sequence was collected from a male patient younger than 18 who had a stem cell transplant for acute myeloid leukemia, so the T cells may come from the graft donor. The chain joins TRBV28 to TRBJ1-1; TRBD1 might be the D (5 bases). Sample: PBMCs, mostly from graft donor cells, taken 360 days after TCRalphabeta/CD19-depleted stem cell transplant. The CDR3 reads CASSPPWPGVGNGDTEAFF. In DNA, the CDR3 is TGTGCCAGCAGTCCCCCTTGGCCGGGGGTGGGAAACGGGGACACTGAAGCTTTCTTT.